This TCR beta chain emerged from a study of cytotoxic CD8 clonotypes in ibrutinib-treated CLL. The wider study: 11 relapsed/refractory, some 16 treatment-naive; around 18 IGHV unmutated. Study-level findings and limits: Public clonotypes were seen rarely and were contracted or stable on treatment. In sustained-remission versus progressing patients, sampling times differed.

The V segment lost 4 bases and the J segment 0 bases; nucleotides outside the gene matches: 4. CDR1 and CDR2 from the germline V gene are SGHDN and FVKESK. The CDR3 contains 17 residues. Assay: immunoSEQ multiplex PCR; the TCRdb copy retains only in-frame clones and omits some. The sample gives about 130,000 clones, approximately 85% of which show up once; roughly 1.9% is in the top ten. As for this clone: Antigen specificity is unknown.

Sequencing used PBMCs, obtained after 24 months of ibrutinib treatment. The chain combines TRBV14 with TRBJ2-2; 11 nucleotides agree with TRBD2. The TCR originated in a human donor with chronic lymphocytic leukemia. The CDR3 region is CASSPFSGRANTGELFF. In DNA, the CDR3 is TGTGCCAGCAGCCCCTTTAGCGGGAGGGCGAACACCGGGGAGCTGTTTTTT.